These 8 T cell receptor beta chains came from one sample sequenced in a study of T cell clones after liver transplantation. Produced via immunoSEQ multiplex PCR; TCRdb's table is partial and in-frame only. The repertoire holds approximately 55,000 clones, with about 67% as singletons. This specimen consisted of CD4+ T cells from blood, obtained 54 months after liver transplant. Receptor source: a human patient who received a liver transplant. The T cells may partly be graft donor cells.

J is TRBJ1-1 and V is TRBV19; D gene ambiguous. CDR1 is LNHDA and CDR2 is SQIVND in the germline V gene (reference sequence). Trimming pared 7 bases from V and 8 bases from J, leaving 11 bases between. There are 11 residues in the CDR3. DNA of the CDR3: TGTGCCAGTATTATGCGTAAGGAAGCTTTCTTT. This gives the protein CASIMRKEAFF.

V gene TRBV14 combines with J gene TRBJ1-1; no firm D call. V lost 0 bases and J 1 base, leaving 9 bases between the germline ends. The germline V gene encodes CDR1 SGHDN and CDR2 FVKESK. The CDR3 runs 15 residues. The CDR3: CASSQEIWGNTEAFF. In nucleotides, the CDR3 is TGTGCCAGCAGCCAAGAGATTTGGGGGAACACTGAAGCTTTCTTT.

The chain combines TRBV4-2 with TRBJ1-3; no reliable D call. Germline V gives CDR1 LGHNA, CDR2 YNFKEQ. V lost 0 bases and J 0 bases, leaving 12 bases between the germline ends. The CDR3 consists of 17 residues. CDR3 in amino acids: CASSQEGLPSSGNTIYF. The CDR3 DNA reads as TGTGCCAGCAGCCAAGAAGGTTTGCCTTCCTCTGGAAACACCATATATTTT.

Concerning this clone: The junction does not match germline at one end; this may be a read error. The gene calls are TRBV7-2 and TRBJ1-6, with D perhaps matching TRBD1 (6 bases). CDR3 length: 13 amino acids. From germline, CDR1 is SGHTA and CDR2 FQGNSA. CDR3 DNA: TGTGCCAGCAGCTCAGGGGTTAATTCACCCCTCCATTTT. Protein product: CASSSGVNSPLHF.

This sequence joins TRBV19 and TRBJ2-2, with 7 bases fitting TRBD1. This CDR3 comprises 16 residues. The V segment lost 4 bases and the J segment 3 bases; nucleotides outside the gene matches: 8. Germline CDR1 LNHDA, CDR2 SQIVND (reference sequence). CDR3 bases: TGTGCCAGTAGTACCCGGGGACAGCCGTACACCGGGGAGCTGTTTTTT. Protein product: CASSTRGQPYTGELFF. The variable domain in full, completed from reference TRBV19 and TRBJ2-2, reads DGGITQSPKYLFRKEGQNVTLSCEQNLNHDAMYWYRQDPGQGLRLIYYSQIVNDFQKGDIAEGYSVSREKKESFPLTVTSAQKNPTAFYLCASSTRGQPYTGELFFGEGSRLTVL.

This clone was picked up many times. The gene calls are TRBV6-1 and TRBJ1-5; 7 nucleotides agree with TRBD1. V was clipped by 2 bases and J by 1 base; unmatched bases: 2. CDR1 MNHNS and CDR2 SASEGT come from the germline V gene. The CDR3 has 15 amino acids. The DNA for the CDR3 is TGTGCCAGCAGTGAACAGACAGGGAGCAATCAGCCCCAGCATTTT. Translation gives CASSEQTGSNQPQHF.

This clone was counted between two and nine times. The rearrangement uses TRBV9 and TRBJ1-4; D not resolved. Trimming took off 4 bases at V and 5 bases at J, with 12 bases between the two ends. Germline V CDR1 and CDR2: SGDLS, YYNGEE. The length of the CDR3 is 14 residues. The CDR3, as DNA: TGTGCCAGCAGCACCGGACGCGGGAATGAAAAACTGTTTTTT. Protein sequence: CASSTGRGNEKLFF.

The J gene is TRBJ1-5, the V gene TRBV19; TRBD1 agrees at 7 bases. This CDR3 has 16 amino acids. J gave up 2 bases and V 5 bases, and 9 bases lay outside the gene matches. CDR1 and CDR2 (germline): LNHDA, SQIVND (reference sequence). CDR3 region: CASSQQGRIGNQPQHF. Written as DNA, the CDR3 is TGTGCCAGTAGTCAACAGGGGCGAATAGGCAATCAGCCCCAGCATTTT. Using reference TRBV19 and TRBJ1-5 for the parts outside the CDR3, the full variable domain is DGGITQSPKYLFRKEGQNVTLSCEQNLNHDAMYWYRQDPGQGLRLIYYSQIVNDFQKGDIAEGYSVSREKKESFPLTVTSAQKNPTAFYLCASSQQGRIGNQPQHFGDGTRLSIL.